The entry below describes one T cell receptor (beta chain). Germline-derived CDR1 and CDR2 are WNHNN and SYGVQD (reference sequence). V shed 0 bases and J shed 4 bases, with 7 bases lying between them. CDR3 length equals 13 residues. In the original workflow: Using reference gene primer amplification, nucleated cell counts were estimated. The method was immunoSEQ multiplex PCR; TCRdb's version includes in-frame clones alone and lacks a portion of them. V, J and clone size are taken as reported in that table, and D and trimming were inferred from the DNA itself. The sample includes approximately 80,000 clones, about 88% seen only once; the top ten take 4.5% to 5.5%. These data are taken from a study of blood T cell repertoires in COVID-19. Background on the study: Collection of acute and convalescent COVID-19 samples took place in the United States, Italy and Spain. PBMCs, B-cell-depleted T cells, or T cells provided the cDNA or gDNA that made up the material.

The source is a man in his forties or fifties with acute or convalescent COVID-19. This sequence joins TRBV10-1 and TRBJ2-7, with a possible D match to TRBD2 (5 bases). The sample taken for sequencing was peripheral blood. Written as DNA, the CDR3 is TGCGCCAGCAGTGAGTCAACTAGTTACGAGCAGTACTTC. This translates into CASSESTSYEQYF.